What follows are 17 T cell receptor beta chains derived from one specimen sequenced in a study of Graves' ophthalmopathy and Graves' hyperthyroidism. From RNA, the CDR3 regions of TCR beta chains were amplified and sequenced. Scientists carried out first-round RT-PCR using HTBI primers and then a second-round multiplex PCR. TCRdb re-derived calls from the multiplex PCR reads in MiXCR, one entry per CDR3 protein. The table lists 230,000 or so distinct CDR3 sequences, around 50% of them singletons. Material for sequencing was peripheral blood. The receptors here all came from an adult man with Graves' ophthalmopathy.

The gene calls are TRBV24-1 and TRBJ2-5; D not resolved. V lost 3 bases and J 3 bases, leaving 7 bases between the germline ends. CDR3 length equals 13 residues. Looked up from germline, CDR1 is KGHDR and CDR2 is SFDVKD. The DNA for the CDR3 is TGTGCCACCAGTGATGGACCGGAAGAGACCCAGTACTTC. Protein product: CATSDGPEETQYF.

The chain couples TRBV19 to TRBJ1-5, with 8 bases identical to TRBD1. Germline CDR1 and CDR2: LNHDA and SQIVND (reference sequence). The CDR3 runs 15 residues. V was clipped by 4 bases and J by 1 base; unmatched bases: 3. The chain's CDR3 is CASSTRTGSNQPQHF. CDR3 coding DNA: TGTGCCAGTAGTACAAGGACAGGGAGCAATCAGCCCCAGCATTTT.

Only a few counts were recorded for this clonotype. This sequence joins TRBV5-1 and TRBJ2-3, with 12 bases lining up with TRBD2. Per the germline V gene, CDR1 is SGHRS and CDR2 is YFSETQ. The V and J ends lost 2 bases and 6 bases, in that order; junction bases with no gene match: 4. This CDR3 is built from 15 residues. CDR3 DNA sequence: TGCGCCAGCAGCTTAACTAGCGGGAGGCTGGATACGCAGTATTTT. Protein: CASSLTSGRLDTQYF.

V gene TRBV7-9 combines with J gene TRBJ1-5; D uncertain. CDR3 size: 12 residues. In germline, CDR1 is SEHNR, CDR2 FQNEAQ (reference sequence). V was pared by 6 bases and J by 2 bases, with 5 bases between. In DNA, the CDR3 is TGTGCCAGCAGGGAGGGCAATCAGCCCCAGCATTTT. This gives the protein CASREGNQPQHF. The complete variable domain, with remaining parts taken from reference TRBV7-9 and TRBJ1-5, reads DTGVSQNPRHKITKRGQNVTFRCDPISEHNRLYWYRQTLGQGPEFLTYFQNEAQLEKSRLLSDRFSAERPKGSFSTLEIQRTEQGDSAMYLCASREGNQPQHFGDGTRLSIL.

The chain links TRBV5-1 to TRBJ1-1, with D unresolved. Germline CDR1 SGHRS, CDR2 YFSETQ. V was cut by 6 bases and J by 0 bases, with 3 bases left in between. The CDR3 consists of 11 residues. The CDR3 coding sequence is TGCGCCAGCAAGGTGAACACTGAAGCTTTCTTT. This codes for CASKVNTEAFF.

In nucleotides, the CDR3 is TGCAGTGCTAGATCGACAGACACCGGGGAGCTGTTTTTT. It translates to CSARSTDTGELFF. This chain uses TRBV20-1 with TRBJ2-2; a possible D gene is TRBD1 (5 bases). Trimming left V 2 bases short and J 3 bases short, with 7 bases between. The CDR3 runs to 13 residues. CDR1 and CDR2 (germline): DFQATT, SNEGSKA (reference sequence).

This clonotype has just a few counts. The CDR3 loop is CASALTGVDSPLHF. The CDR3 DNA reads as TGTGCCAGCGCCCTTACAGGGGTTGATTCACCCCTCCACTTT. The chain couples TRBV19 to TRBJ1-6; TRBD1 agrees at 7 bases. The CDR3 covers 14 residues. Losses at the gene ends were 9 bases for V and 8 bases for J; bases not matched to a gene: 10. From germline, CDR1 is LNHDA and CDR2 SQIVND (reference sequence).

This clonotype was detected many times. The V and J genes are TRBV10-2 and TRBJ1-1; D uncertain. Trimming cost V 3 bases and J 1 base, with 9 bases left between them. The CDR3 runs to 14 residues. CDR1 and CDR2 from the germline V gene are WSHSY and SAAADI. CDR3 residues: CASSDPSGNTEAFF. The CDR3 DNA reads as TGCGCCAGCAGTGACCCTTCAGGGAACACTGAAGCTTTCTTT.

This clonotype was counted at least ten times. The genes are TRBV2 and TRBJ2-7; 9 bases are a match to TRBD2. This CDR3 is built from 14 residues. The V segment lost 4 bases and the J segment 2 bases; nucleotides outside the gene matches: 3. Germline CDR1 reads SNHLY; CDR2 reads FYNNEI. The DNA for the CDR3 is TGTGCCAGCAGTGTGGCTAGCGGGGCCTACGAGCAGTACTTC. Translating gives CASSVASGAYEQYF.

This clonotype appeared a few times. This rearrangement joins TRBV29-1 to TRBJ1-4, with D maybe TRBD1 (5 bases). This CDR3 has 11 amino acids. Germline-derived CDR1 and CDR2 are SQVTM and ANQGSEA. V was trimmed by 3 bases and J by 11 bases, leaving 10 bases between them. For the CDR3, the DNA is TGCAGCGTTGAGCGGGGGGGGAAACTGTTTTTT. Its protein product is CSVERGGKLFF.

There are a few counts of this clonotype. The V call is TRBV24-1, the J call TRBJ2-5; 11 positions match TRBD1. Germline V gene sequence: CDR1 KGHDR, CDR2 SFDVKD. Losses at the gene ends were 5 bases for V and 4 bases for J; bases not matched to a gene: 8. The CDR3 spans 16 residues. The DNA for the CDR3 is TGTGCCACCAGTGCCGCCGGACAGGGGGCAAGAGAGACCCAGTACTTC. It translates to CATSAAGQGARETQYF.

In this sample, this clonotype turned up a few times. The chain employs TRBV20-1 and TRBJ1-4; 10 bases are shared with TRBD1. The germline V gene encodes CDR1 DFQATT and CDR2 SNEGSKA (reference sequence). This CDR3 spans 16 amino acids. The ends lost 4 bases at V and 2 bases at J; junction bases unmatched: 7. The CDR3 loop is CSAIADRGLTNEKLFF. The CDR3 DNA reads TGCAGTGCTATCGCCGACAGGGGGCTCACTAATGAAAAACTGTTTTTT.

The sample holds many counts of this clonotype. The genes are TRBV2 and TRBJ1-5; D unresolved. V shed 4 bases and J shed 0 bases, with 10 bases lying between them. This CDR3 spans 15 amino acids. Germline CDR1 reads SNHLY; CDR2 reads FYNNEI. The CDR3 here is CASSGRTDSNQPQHF. The DNA of the CDR3 is TGTGCCAGCAGTGGGAGGACGGATAGCAATCAGCCCCAGCATTTT.

This clonotype was seen ten or more times. The chain is built from TRBV29-1 and TRBJ1-1; D is undetermined. Trimming pared 0 bases from V and 1 base from J, leaving 15 bases between. Per germline, CDR1 SQVTM and CDR2 ANQGSEA. The CDR3 totals 16 residues. CDR3: CSVEDQFSSANTEAFF. CDR3 DNA sequence: TGCAGCGTTGAAGATCAATTCTCTTCCGCGAACACTGAAGCTTTCTTT. Combining the CDR3 with reference TRBV29-1 and TRBJ1-1 gives the whole variable domain SAVISQKPSRDICQRGTSLTIQCQVDSQVTMMFWYRQQPGQSLTLIATANQGSEATYESGFVIDKFPISRPNLTFSTLTVSNMSPEDSSIYLCSVEDQFSSANTEAFFGQGTRLTVV.

The genes are TRBV20-1 and TRBJ1-2; possibly TRBD1 for D (5 bases). Germline CDR1 and CDR2: DFQATT and SNEGSKA (reference sequence). The CDR3 has 15 amino acids. CDR3 amino acids: CSQDLGGTSNYGYTF. CDR3 nucleotides: TGCAGCCAAGATCTCGGGGGAACGAGTAACTATGGCTACACCTTC.

The sample holds a few counts of this clonotype. The V gene is TRBV20-1, the J gene TRBJ1-6, with D hard to call. Germline values: CDR1 DFQATT, CDR2 SNEGSKA (reference sequence). V dropped 3 bases and J dropped 0 bases, with 12 bases sitting between them. The CDR3 spans 16 residues. This CDR3 is CSARRRPSSYNSPLHF. The CDR3 nucleotides are TGCAGTGCTAGGAGACGACCCAGCTCCTATAATTCACCCCTCCACTTT.

The genes are TRBV19 and TRBJ2-7; D call uncertain. Deletions cut 3 bases from V and 2 bases from J, with 11 bases between. There are 14 residues in the CDR3. Germline values: CDR1 LNHDA, CDR2 SQIVND (reference sequence). CDR3 loop: CASSIKAAPYEQYF. CDR3 sequence (DNA): TGTGCCAGTAGTATTAAGGCGGCGCCCTACGAGCAGTACTTC.